Described below is a single TCR beta chain sequence and its context. Original data processing: Reference gene primer amplification gave estimated nucleated cell counts. Some clones are missing from TCRdb's copy, which holds only in-frame ones; the method was immunoSEQ multiplex PCR. V, J and clone size derive from that table, while D and trimming were established from the DNA sequence. The profile shows over 250,000 clones, 86% of them singletons. This specimen comes from a study of blood T cell repertoires in COVID-19. Study information: Acute and convalescent COVID-19 samples came from the United States, Italy and Spain. Sample material is recorded as cDNA or gDNA derived from T cells, B-cell-depleted T cells, or PBMCs.

V gave up 4 bases and J gave up 4 bases; unmatched junction bases: 4. Germline loops: CDR1 ENHRY, CDR2 SYGVKD. The CDR3 consists of 16 residues. Enrolled during active infection, Seattle patients were then followed longitudinally. The receptor comes from an older woman with COVID-19, enrolled during active disease. The sample taken for sequencing was peripheral blood. The chain is built from TRBV10-3 and TRBJ2-3; 14 bases align to TRBD2. The CDR3 bases are TGTGCCATCAGTGCGGGACTAGCGGGGGAAGCAGATACGCAGTATTTT. Residues: CAISAGLAGEADTQYF.